The clone carrying this T cell receptor beta chain was counted many times. This record comes from a study of regulatory T cells in long-lasting Graves disease. Unmatched junction bases numbered 7, after V lost 4 bases and J lost 6 bases. Germline lookup yields CDR1 DFQATT and CDR2 SNEGSKA (reference sequence). The CDR3 sequence is 13 residues long. Researchers made TCR beta libraries by using iRepertoire HTBI primers and running Arm-PCR on CDR3 regions. TCRdb redid the calling of the multiplex PCR reads with MiXCR, one entry per CDR3 protein. The table has roughly 530,000 distinct CDR3 sequences, 15% to 20% seen once. The time point here: newly diagnosed GD, antithyroid drugs for less than 3 months. TCR sequences were obtained from RNA taken from PBMCs. The same sample was also studied in work on T cells in Graves' hyperthyroidism and ophthalmopathy. That study adds: With the HTBI primer set, the TCR CDR3 went through a first round of RT-PCR.

The TCR sequence derives from a woman aged 40-60 years with Graves disease. The chain carries TRBV20-1 and TRBJ2-3; 7 positions agree with TRBD2. The material sequenced was peripheral blood mononuclear cells (PBMCs), taken at new diagnosis, from a patient treated with antithyroid drugs. The CDR3 nucleotides read TGCAGTGCTACCAAGACTAGCCGGGATACGCAGTATTTT. This encodes CSATKTSRDTQYF.